Listed below are T cell receptor beta chains from one sample, sequenced in a study of shared clonotypes between healthy human individuals. Profiled with immunoSEQ multiplex PCR; TCRdb holds only in-frame clones, not every one. Of 2.3 million or so clones listed, more than 80% were seen once; the top ten hold 0.39%. Sequencing used naive CD4+ T cells from PBMCs. Receptor source: a man younger than 35 in good health. Some clones in this sample may be carry-over from other donors' samples. Both conserved end residues are part of each CDR3. D genes are given only for firm matches. Size tells how often a clone was seen (once, few, many) or the class of an expanded clone, and some rows leave it out.

clone_size,j_call,v_call,d_call,cdr3_aa,cdr3_nt
.,TRBJ2-7,TRBV28,.,CASSSRTWGKGHEQYF,TGTGCCAGCAGCTCCCGAACGTGGGGAAAGGGTCACGAGCAGTACTTC
.,TRBJ1-2,TRBV6-5,.,CASSSDPFTGNGYTF,TGTGCCAGCAGTTCCGACCCCTTCACGGGGAATGGCTACACCTTC
.,TRBJ2-5,TRBV2,.,CASSEQLAAWGTQYF,TGTGCCAGCAGTGAACAGTTGGCCGCTTGGGGGACCCAGTACTTC
once,TRBJ1-2,TRBV5-5,.,CASDLGGGGYYGYTF,TGTGCCAGCGACCTGGGAGGAGGGGGTTACTATGGCTACACCTTC
.,TRBJ2-1,TRBV7-9,TRBD2,CASSLGLAGYNEQFF,TGTGCCAGCAGCTTAGGGCTAGCGGGATACAATGAGCAGTTCTTC
once,TRBJ1-1,TRBV6-5,.,CASSYSGPEAFF,TGTGCCAGCAGTTACTCCGGGCCGGAAGCTTTCTTT
.,TRBJ2-3,TRBV7-8,.,CASSSGGDTQYF,TGTGCCAGCAGTTCAGGCGGGGATACGCAGTATTTT
.,TRBJ2-3,TRBV28,.,CASSTPAADTQYF,TGTGCCAGCAGTACTCCGGCGGCAGATACGCAGTATTTT
.,TRBJ2-7,TRBV7-2,.,CASSRRAAPSYEQYF,TGTGCCAGCAGCAGACGAGCGGCTCCCTCCTACGAGCAGTACTTC
.,TRBJ1-2,TRBV20-1,.,CSPARLYGYTF,TGCAGTCCGGCCAGGCTATATGGCTACACCTTC
.,TRBJ1-5,TRBV28,.,CASSFLRQPQHF,TGTGCCAGCAGTTTCCTCCGTCAGCCCCAGCATTTT
.,TRBJ1-3,TRBV29-1,.,CSAVQSSGNTIYF,TGCAGCGCCGTACAGAGCTCTGGAAACACCATATATTTT
.,TRBJ2-5,TRBV11-2,.,CASSLRAVQETQYF,TGTGCCAGCAGCTTACGGGCGGTACAAGAGACCCAGTACTTC
.,TRBJ1-3,TRBV21-1,.,CASGRAGNTIYF,TGTGCCAGCGGGAGGGCTGGAAACACCATATATTTT
.,TRBJ1-2,TRBV6-1,.,CASSERGADYGYTF,TGTGCCAGCAGTGAAAGGGGGGCGGACTATGGCTACACCTTC
.,TRBJ2-5,TRBV7-6,.,CASSSAYGVRETQYF,TGTGCCAGCAGCTCAGCCTATGGGGTTAGGGAGACCCAGTACTTC
once,TRBJ2-7,TRBV11-2,TRBD1,CASSLYFGSGDSSMGQYF,TGTGCCAGCAGCTTATATTTTGGTTCCGGGGACAGTTCGATGGGGCAGTACTTC
.,TRBJ1-3,TRBV28,.,CASTTRGGLTGNTIYF,TGTGCCAGCACTACGAGGGGGGGACTCACTGGAAACACCATATATTTT